These T cell receptor beta chains were read from a single sample in a study of CD8 T cells in ankylosing spondylitis. TCRdb analysed the 5' RACE reads with MiXCR anew, one entry per CDR3 protein. The sample lists some 26,000 distinct CDR3 sequences; less than 20% were seen once. The sequenced material came from blood. These receptors were obtained from a male donor with ankylosing spondylitis or in good health (not recorded which). The conserved cysteine and the conserved F or W are not part of the CDR3 here.

TRBV7-2,TRBJ2-3,ASSLSGVVSRDTQY
TRBV7-9,TRBJ1-1,ASTVTVGTWNTEAF
TRBV6-2/TRBV6-3,TRBJ2-1,ASSSQGSAYNEQF
TRBV7-9,TRBJ2-5,ASSPPTGVLGETQY
TRBV5-1,TRBJ1-2,ASSLEGQSGYT
TRBV20-1,TRBJ2-3,SASPQLAGGPRTQY
TRBV7-2,TRBJ2-4,ASSLDRSSIQY
TRBV29-1,TRBJ2-2,SVDEGVNTGELF
TRBV7-2,TRBJ2-5,ASSPEGLAGQETQY
TRBV10-3,TRBJ1-1,AARSSTEAF
TRBV7-3,TRBJ2-3,ASSLSPGDTQY
TRBV11-2,TRBJ2-2,ASKPWDRDVVGELF
TRBV14,TRBJ2-2,ASSQNPGELF
TRBV29-1,TRBJ2-2,SVEDFAENTGELF
TRBV20-1,TRBJ2-1,SADFPGLAINEQF
TRBV6-6,TRBJ2-1,ASITGSNEQF
TRBV15,TRBJ2-3,ATGRGGHTDTQY